The 23 T cell receptor beta chains listed next were all sequenced from one sample in a study of blood T cell repertoires in COVID-19. The protocol was immunoSEQ multiplex PCR, while the TCRdb copy is restricted to in-frame clones and leaves out a portion. The sample carries roughly 320,000 clones, under 90% recorded once. The sequencing input was PBMCs or T cells enriched from blood (not recorded which). These receptors came from a man under 40 who had recovered from COVID-19.

The chain uses TRBV7-6 and TRBJ2-1; TRBD2 matches at 9 bases. CDR1 SGHVS and CDR2 FNYEAQ come from the germline V gene. This CDR3 has 14 amino acids. V lost 5 bases to trimming and J lost 6 bases; unmatched junction nucleotides: 5. The CDR3 DNA sequence: TGTGCCAGCAGCCCCGGGACTAGCCGCAATGAGCAGTTCTTC. Amino acids: CASSPGTSRNEQFF.

The rearrangement uses TRBV5-1 and TRBJ2-5; TRBD2 is a possible D gene (6 bases). The CDR3 spans 12 residues. Germline values: CDR1 SGHRS, CDR2 YFSETQ. Trimming stripped 10 bases from V and 2 bases from J, with 12 bases between. DNA of the CDR3: TGCGCCGGTTATCGGGGGCAAGAGACCCAGTACTTC. Protein product: CAGYRGQETQYF.

The V call is TRBV9, the J call TRBJ2-1; D call uncertain. V was clipped by 1 base and J by 6 bases, with 8 bases between them. The CDR3 length is 13 residues. Germline assignment: CDR1 SGDLS and CDR2 YYNGEE. In nucleotides, the CDR3 is TGTGCCAGCAGCGTAATTCTAGGCAATGAGCAGTTCTTC. Its translation is CASSVILGNEQFF.

This chain links TRBV24-1 with TRBJ2-2; 7 bases agree with TRBD2. The germline V gene has CDR1 KGHDR and CDR2 SFDVKD. V dropped 2 bases and J dropped 13; count of bases not matched to a gene: 6. This CDR3 region has 13 residues. The CDR3 DNA follows: TGTGCCACCAGTGATTCAGGAGTAGCGGGGCTGTTTTTT. It specifies CATSDSGVAGLFF.

Remarks on this clone: The identical CDR3 is also encoded by other nucleotide sequences in the sample. The chain couples TRBV30 to TRBJ1-5; the match to TRBD1 covers 10 bases. Per germline, CDR1 GTSNPN and CDR2 SVGIG (reference sequence). The CDR3 is 13 amino acids. V lost 5 bases to trimming and J lost 6 bases; unmatched junction nucleotides: 4. The DNA for the CDR3 is TGTGCCTGGGCGGGACAGGGGTCTCAGCCCCAGCATTTT. Amino acids: CAWAGQGSQPQHF.

The rearrangement links TRBV11-2 to TRBJ2-2; D perhaps matches TRBD1 (5 bases). The length of the CDR3 is 16 residues. The germline V and J ends were trimmed by 2 bases and 1 base, with 11 bases remaining between them. The germline CDR1 and CDR2 sequences are SGHAT and FQNNGV. This CDR3 reads CASSLNPRVNTGELFF. CDR3 in DNA: TGTGCCAGCAGCTTAAATCCCAGGGTGAACACCGGGGAGCTGTTTTTT.

The chain combines TRBV11-2 with TRBJ2-2; D unresolved. There are 13 residues in the CDR3. The V gene's germline CDR1 is SGHAT and CDR2 FQNNGV. With 2 bases removed from V and 5 bases from J, the gap between germline ends came to 6 bases. As DNA, the CDR3 is TGTGCCAGCAGCTTACTAGTTACCGGGGAGCTGTTTTTT. This translates into CASSLLVTGELFF.

J is TRBJ1-3 and V is TRBV4-1; D remains unclear. Germline CDR1 and CDR2: MGHRA and YSYEKL. This CDR3 region has 12 residues. V lost 4 bases and J 3 bases, leaving 4 bases between the germline ends. The CDR3 here is CASSLNGNTIYF. CDR3 nucleotide sequence: TGCGCCAGCAGCCTTAATGGAAACACCATATATTTT.

The CDR3 nucleotides are TGTGCCAGCAGTTTATTCGGGGAAGGGGGTTACTACGAGCAGTACTTC. Translated: CASSLFGEGGYYEQYF. The genes are TRBV28 and TRBJ2-7; D possibly corresponds to TRBD1 (6 bases). Germline values: CDR1 MDHEN, CDR2 SYDVKM. Trimming took off 1 base at V and 3 bases at J, with 16 bases between the two ends. CDR3 length: 16 residues.

This clone has more than one count but fewer than ten. The rearrangement links TRBV24-1 to TRBJ1-2; D may be TRBD1 (5 bases). Germline CDR1 reads KGHDR; CDR2 reads SFDVKD. This CDR3 spans 11 amino acids. V lost 4 bases and J 7 bases, leaving 6 bases between the germline ends. This chain's CDR3 is CATSDRVGYTF. The CDR3 DNA reads TGTGCCACCAGTGACAGGGTTGGCTACACCTTC.

This clone was seen a single time. The V gene is TRBV21-1, the J gene TRBJ1-2; the table names TRBD1, a call not compared with the DNA. TRBV21-1 is a known pseudogene. There are 15 residues in the CDR3. The CDR3 reads CASSKTGFRIYGYTF. DNA for the CDR3: TGTGCCAGCAGCAAAACAGGGTTCAGGATATATGGCTACACCTTC.

This clone was found once. The chain is built from TRBV11-2 and TRBJ2-4, with TRBD1 as a possible D gene (5 bases). The CDR3 spans 17 residues. CDR1 is SGHAT, CDR2 FQNNGV, per germline. The V gene lost 3 bases and the J gene lost 0 bases, with 15 bases spanning the gap. CDR3 sequence reads: CASSFSGSPLAKNIQYF. The CDR3 DNA is TGTGCCAGCAGCTTCTCAGGGTCCCCTTTAGCCAAAAACATTCAGTACTTC.

V gene TRBV24-1 combines with J gene TRBJ2-2; 9 bases match TRBD1. Germline CDR1 is KGHDR and CDR2 is SFDVKD. V shed 1 base and J 5 bases; nucleotides not matched to a gene: 10. This CDR3 region has 18 residues. The CDR3 loop is CATSDFGTGKVKTGELFF. Here the CDR3 DNA reads TGTGCCACCAGTGATTTCGGGACAGGGAAAGTAAAAACCGGGGAGCTGTTTTTT.

As concerns this clone: Other nucleotide sequences from this sample produce the same CDR3. This sequence joins TRBV12-3 or TRBV12-4 and TRBJ2-7; maybe TRBD1 (5 bases). V was shortened by 7 bases and J by 3 bases, with 10 bases between the two germline ends. CDR3 length: 12 amino acids. The CDR3 region has the DNA TGTGCCAGCAACAAAGGGGACTACGAGCAGTACTTC. Its protein product is CASNKGDYEQYF.

This chain connects TRBV28 to TRBJ1-6, with D unclear. Germline V lookup: CDR1 MDHEN, CDR2 SYDVKM. The CDR3 covers 14 residues. With 7 bases removed from V and 9 bases from J, the gap between germline ends came to 16 bases. Here the CDR3 DNA reads TGTGCCAGCAACGGGGATGGGGTGCGTTCACCCCTCCACTTT. It codes for CASNGDGVRSPLHF.

The V and J genes are TRBV5-4 and TRBJ2-7; 8 bases are shared with TRBD1. V shed 2 bases, J shed 3 bases, and the junction held 7 bases outside the gene matches. CDR1 is SGHNT, CDR2 YYREEE, per germline (reference sequence). This CDR3 is 15 amino acids long. CDR3 DNA sequence: TGTGCCAGCAGCTTTGGACAGGGCGCCCTCTACGAGCAGTACTTC. This translates into CASSFGQGALYEQYF.

The chain carries TRBV5-7 and TRBJ2-1; no firm D call. TRBV5-7 is an open reading frame whose function is uncertain. The CDR3 is 13 residues long. V was clipped by 4 bases and J by 8 bases, with 13 bases between them. CDR3 nucleotides: TGTGCCAGCAGCGTTATCCCGCCAGATGAGCAGTTCTTC. It specifies CASSVIPPDEQFF.

The chain couples TRBV4-2 to TRBJ2-2, with 8 bases identical to TRBD2. The J segment lost 1 base and the V segment lost 2 bases, leaving 9 bases of the junction unmatched. This CDR3 comprises 18 residues. The V gene's germline CDR1 is LGHNA and CDR2 YNFKEQ. The CDR3 sequence: CASSQWTRLAGNTGELFF. CDR3 coding DNA: TGTGCCAGCAGCCAATGGACTCGGCTAGCGGGGAACACCGGGGAGCTGTTTTTT.

This chain joins TRBV5-1 and TRBJ2-5, with 11 nucleotides matching TRBD2. The germline gives CDR1 SGHRS, CDR2 YFSETQ. Trimming cost V 4 bases and J 3 bases; bases outside gene matches: 2. This CDR3 contains 14 residues. This chain's CDR3 is CASSTTSGKETQYF. CDR3 nucleotide sequence: TGCGCCAGCAGCACGACTAGCGGGAAAGAGACCCAGTACTTC.

The genes are TRBV21-1 and TRBJ2-7; TRBD1 reflects the table's D call only, with no check against the DNA. TRBV21-1 is an annotated pseudogene. The CDR3 is made up of 15 amino acids. CDR3 protein: CASSTGQGITYEQYF. The CDR3 DNA follows: TGTGCCAGCAGCACGGGACAGGGGATAACCTACGAGCAGTACTTC.

This clone was observed a single time. The CDR3 region has the DNA TGCAGCGTTGTAGCGGGAGGCGCCAAAAACATTCAGTACTTC. Its translation: CSVVAGGAKNIQYF. The chain is built from TRBV29-1 and TRBJ2-4; 10 bases line up with TRBD2. Looked up from germline, CDR1 is SQVTM and CDR2 is ANQGSEA. The CDR3 consists of 14 residues. The J segment lost 1 base and the V segment lost 4 bases, leaving 1 base of the junction unmatched.

V and J are TRBV5-1 and TRBJ2-7; 11 nucleotides align to TRBD1. The V and J ends lost 6 bases and 2 bases, in that order; junction bases with no gene match: 4. Germline CDR1 and CDR2: SGHRS and YFSETQ. This CDR3 has 14 residues. For the CDR3, the DNA is TGCGCCAGCAACCCGGGACAGGGGGCCTACGAGCAGTACTTC. Residues: CASNPGQGAYEQYF.

V gene TRBV3-1 (or the pseudogene TRBV3-2) combines with J gene TRBJ2-3; 7 bases are shared with TRBD2. Trimming at V came to 0 bases and at J to 1 base, leaving 10 bases not matched to a gene. The germline CDR1 and CDR2 sequences are LGHDT and YNNKEL (reference sequence). The CDR3 runs to 18 residues. CDR3 coding DNA: TGTGCCAGCAGCCAAGAGGCTAGGCGGGAGTTGGGCACAGATACGCAGTATTTT. This sequence encodes CASSQEARRELGTDTQYF.